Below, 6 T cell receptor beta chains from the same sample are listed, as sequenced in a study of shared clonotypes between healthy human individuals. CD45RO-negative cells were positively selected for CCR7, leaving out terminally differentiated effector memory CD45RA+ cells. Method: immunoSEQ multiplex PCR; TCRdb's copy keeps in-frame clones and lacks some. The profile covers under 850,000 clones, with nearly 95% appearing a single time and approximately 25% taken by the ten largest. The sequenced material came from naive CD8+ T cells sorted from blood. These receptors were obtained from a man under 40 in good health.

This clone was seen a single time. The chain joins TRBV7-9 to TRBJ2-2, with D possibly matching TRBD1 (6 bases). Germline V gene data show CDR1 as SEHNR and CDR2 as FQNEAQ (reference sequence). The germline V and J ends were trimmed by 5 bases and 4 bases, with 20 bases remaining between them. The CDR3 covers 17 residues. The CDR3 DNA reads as TGTGCCAGCAGCGTACTTCCCGCCAGGGGTGGCACCGGGGAGCTGTTTTTT. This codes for CASSVLPARGGTGELFF.

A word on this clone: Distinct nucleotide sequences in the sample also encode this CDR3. The CDR3 spells CASSGGQNYEQYF. CDR3 DNA sequence: TGTGCCAGCAGCGGTGGACAGAACTACGAGCAGTACTTC. The rearrangement joins TRBV9 to TRBJ2-7; TRBD1 might be the D (6 bases). Trimming removed 3 bases at V and 3 bases at J, with 10 bases between. Germline CDR1 reads SGDLS; CDR2 reads YYNGEE. The CDR3 consists of 13 residues.

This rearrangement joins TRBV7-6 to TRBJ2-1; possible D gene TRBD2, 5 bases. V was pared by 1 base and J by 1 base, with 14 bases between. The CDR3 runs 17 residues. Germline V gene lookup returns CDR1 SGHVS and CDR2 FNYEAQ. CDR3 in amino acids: CASSLDGAGLSYNEQFF. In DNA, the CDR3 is TGTGCCAGCAGCTTAGACGGTGCGGGCCTATCCTACAATGAGCAGTTCTTC.

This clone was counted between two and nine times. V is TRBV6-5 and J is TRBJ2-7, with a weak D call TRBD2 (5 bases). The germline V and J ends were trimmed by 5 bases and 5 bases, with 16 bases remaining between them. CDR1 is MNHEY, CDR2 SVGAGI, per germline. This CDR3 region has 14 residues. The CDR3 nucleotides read TGTGCCAGCAGTCGCGGGCCTGGGTCCAACGAGCAGTACTTC. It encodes CASSRGPGSNEQYF.

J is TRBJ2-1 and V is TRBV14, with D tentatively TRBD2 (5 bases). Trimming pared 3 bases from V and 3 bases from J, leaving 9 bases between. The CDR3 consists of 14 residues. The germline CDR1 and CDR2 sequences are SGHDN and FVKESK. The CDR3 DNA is TGTGCCAGCAGCCACGGACTCAACTACAATGAGCAGTTCTTC. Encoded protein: CASSHGLNYNEQFF.

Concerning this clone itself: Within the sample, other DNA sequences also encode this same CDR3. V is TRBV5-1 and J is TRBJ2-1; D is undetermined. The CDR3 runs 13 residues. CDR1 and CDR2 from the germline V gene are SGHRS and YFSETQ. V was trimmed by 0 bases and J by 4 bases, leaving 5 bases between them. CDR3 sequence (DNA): TGCGCCAGCAGCTTGGGGGGTTACAATGAGCAGTTCTTC. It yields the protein CASSLGGYNEQFF.